The clone carrying this TCR beta chain appeared many times. Its antigen is undetermined. Amplification of TCR beta CDR3 regions was performed using RNA transcripts as template. With the HTBI primer set, the TCR CDR3 went through a first round of RT-PCR. TCRdb fed the multiplex PCR reads into MiXCR, producing one record per CDR3 protein. The sample lists a few hundred thousand distinct CDR3 sequences, 15% to 20% seen once, with roughly 3.4% in the top ten. The data originate from a study of T cells in Graves' hyperthyroidism and ophthalmopathy. Study in general: Once the initial diagnosis was made, peripheral blood was obtained before any treatment. Study findings and constraints: Appearing also in blood were most of the thyroid clonotypes expanded above 0.001.

This CDR3 is built from 15 residues. The V gene end was trimmed by 6 bases and the J gene end by 6 bases; junction bases not matched to a gene: 10. Ophthalmopathy patients had moderate-to-severe active disease, CAS ≥3, NOSPECS ≥4, and disease duration under 3 months. V gene TRBV12-3 or TRBV12-4 combines with J gene TRBJ2-2, with 7 bases identical to TRBD1. This receptor was identified in a middle-aged woman with Graves' ophthalmopathy. What was sequenced was blood. The CDR3 DNA reads TGTGCCAGCAGAAATACAGGGGCTCGGGCCGGGGAGCTGTTTTTT. This encodes CASRNTGARAGELFF.